The present T cell receptor (beta chain) was sequenced within a study of T-cell memory formation after mild COVID-19. Background on the study: Each donor largely had its own TCR clusters.

Study-wide findings and caveats: For contracting clones, CD4+ ones sat mainly in CM and EM, CD8+ in EMRA.

This clonotype was picked up a small number of times. The target antigen is unknown. CDR3 size: 15 residues. Trimming at V came to 6 bases and at J to 7 bases, leaving 8 bases not matched to a gene. TCRdb independently ran MiXCR on the 5' RACE reads; one entry per CDR3 protein. Among 300,000 to 350,000 distinct CDR3 sequences listed, just under 20% were seen once. J is TRBJ1-4 and V is TRBV12-3 or TRBV12-4; TRBD1 matches at 10 bases. The source material was PBMCs or a T cell subset sorted from them (not recorded which). This TCR was recovered from a man between 18 and 35 years old who had mild COVID-19 (a few samples of this study predate the infection). Cell type and time point are not known. CDR3 loop: CASSSTGTGVEKLFF. CDR3 bases: TGTGCCAGCAGCTCGACCGGGACAGGGGTTGAAAAACTGTTTTTT.